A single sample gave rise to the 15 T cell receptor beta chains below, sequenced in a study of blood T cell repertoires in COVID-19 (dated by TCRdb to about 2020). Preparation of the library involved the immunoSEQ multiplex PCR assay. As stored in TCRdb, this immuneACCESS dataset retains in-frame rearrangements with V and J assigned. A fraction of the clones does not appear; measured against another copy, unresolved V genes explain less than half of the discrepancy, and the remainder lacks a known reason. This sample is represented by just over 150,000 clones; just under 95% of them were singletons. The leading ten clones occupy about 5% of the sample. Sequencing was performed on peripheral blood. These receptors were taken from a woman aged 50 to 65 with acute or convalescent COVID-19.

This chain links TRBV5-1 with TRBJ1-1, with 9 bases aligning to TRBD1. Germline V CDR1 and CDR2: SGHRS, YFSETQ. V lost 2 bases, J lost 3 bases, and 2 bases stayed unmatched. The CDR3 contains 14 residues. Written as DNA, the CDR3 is TGCGCCAGCAGCTTAGGACAGGGGCACACTGAAGCTTTCTTT. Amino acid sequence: CASSLGQGHTEAFF.

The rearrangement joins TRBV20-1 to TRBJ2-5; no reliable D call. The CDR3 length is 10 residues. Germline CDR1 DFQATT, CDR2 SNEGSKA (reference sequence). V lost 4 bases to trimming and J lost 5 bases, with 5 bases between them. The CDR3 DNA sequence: TGCAGTGCTACGCGGGAGACCCAGTACTTC. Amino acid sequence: CSATRETQYF.

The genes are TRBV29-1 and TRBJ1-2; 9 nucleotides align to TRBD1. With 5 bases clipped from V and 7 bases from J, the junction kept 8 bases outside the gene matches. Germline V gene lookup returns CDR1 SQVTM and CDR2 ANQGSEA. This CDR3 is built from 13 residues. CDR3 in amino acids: CSVTQGQGSGYTF. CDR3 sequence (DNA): TGCAGCGTTACCCAGGGACAGGGCAGTGGCTACACCTTC.

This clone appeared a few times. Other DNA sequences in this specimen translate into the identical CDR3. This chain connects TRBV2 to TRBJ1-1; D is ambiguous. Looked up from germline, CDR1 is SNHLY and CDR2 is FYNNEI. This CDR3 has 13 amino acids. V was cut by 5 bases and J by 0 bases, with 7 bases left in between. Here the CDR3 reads CASSTELNTEAFF. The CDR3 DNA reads TGTGCCAGCAGTACTGAGTTGAACACTGAAGCTTTCTTT. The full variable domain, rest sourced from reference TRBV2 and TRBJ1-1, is EPEVTQTPSHQVTQMGQEVILRCVPISNHLYFYWYRQILGQKVEFLVSFYNNEISEKSEIFDDQFSVERPDGSNFTLKIRSTKLEDSAMYFCASSTELNTEAFFGQGTRLTVV.

The CDR3 here is CAIRDSGGAYNEQFF. The CDR3 DNA reads as TGTGCCATCAGGGATAGCGGGGGAGCGTACAATGAGCAGTTCTTC. The chain combines TRBV10-3 with TRBJ2-1, with 9 positions matching TRBD2. From germline, CDR1 is ENHRY and CDR2 SYGVKD. The CDR3 runs to 15 residues. V shed 6 bases, J shed 4 bases, and the junction held 7 bases outside the gene matches.

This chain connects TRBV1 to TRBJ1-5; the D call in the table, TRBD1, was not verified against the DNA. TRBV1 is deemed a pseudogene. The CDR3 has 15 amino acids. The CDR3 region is CTSSQDRQENQPQHF. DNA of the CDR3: TGCACCAGCAGCCAAGATCGACAGGAAAATCAGCCCCAGCATTTT.

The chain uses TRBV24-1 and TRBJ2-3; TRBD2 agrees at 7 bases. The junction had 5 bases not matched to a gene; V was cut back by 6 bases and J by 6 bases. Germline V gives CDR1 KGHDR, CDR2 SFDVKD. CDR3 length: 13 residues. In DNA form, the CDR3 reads TGTGCCACCAGTTCGCCCGGGGGGGATACGCAGTATTTT. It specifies CATSSPGGDTQYF.

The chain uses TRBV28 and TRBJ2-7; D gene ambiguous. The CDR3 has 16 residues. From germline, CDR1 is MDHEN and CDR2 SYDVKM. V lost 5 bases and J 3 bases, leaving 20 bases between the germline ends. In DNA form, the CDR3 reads TGTGCCAGCAGTCCAACTGCGGCTCGGGTACGCTACGAGCAGTACTTC. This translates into CASSPTAARVRYEQYF.

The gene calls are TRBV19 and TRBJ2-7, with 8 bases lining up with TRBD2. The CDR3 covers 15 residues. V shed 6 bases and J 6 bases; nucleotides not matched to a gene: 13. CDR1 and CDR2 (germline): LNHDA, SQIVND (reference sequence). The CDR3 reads CASRSTGTRDSEQYF. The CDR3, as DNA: TGTGCCAGTAGAAGTACCGGGACTAGAGATTCCGAGCAGTACTTC.

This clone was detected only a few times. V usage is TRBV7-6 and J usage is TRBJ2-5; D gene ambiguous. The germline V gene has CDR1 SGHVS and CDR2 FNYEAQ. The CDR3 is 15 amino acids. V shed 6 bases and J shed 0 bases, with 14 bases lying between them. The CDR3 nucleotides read TGTGCCAGCAGATACACTGGCGGAGACCAAGAGACCCAGTACTTC. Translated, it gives CASRYTGGDQETQYF.

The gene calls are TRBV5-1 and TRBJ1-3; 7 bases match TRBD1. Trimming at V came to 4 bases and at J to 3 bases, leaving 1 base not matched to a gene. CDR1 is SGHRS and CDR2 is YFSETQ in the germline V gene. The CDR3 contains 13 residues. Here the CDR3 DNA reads TGCGCCAGCAGCCGGGACAGTGGAAACACCATATATTTT. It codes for CASSRDSGNTIYF.

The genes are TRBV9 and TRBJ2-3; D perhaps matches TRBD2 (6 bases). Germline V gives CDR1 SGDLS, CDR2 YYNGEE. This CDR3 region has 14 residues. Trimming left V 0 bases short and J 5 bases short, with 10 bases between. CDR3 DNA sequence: TGTGCCAGCAGCGTAGCCGCGGGGAAAGATACGCAGTATTTT. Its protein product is CASSVAAGKDTQYF.

CDR3 sequence: CASSTHREKLFF. CDR3 DNA sequence: TGTGCCAGCAGTACGCACAGGGAAAAACTGTTTTTT. The V call is TRBV27, the J call TRBJ1-4, with D perhaps TRBD1 (5 bases). The V end lost 5 bases, the J end lost 8 bases, and 9 bases lay between the germline ends. This CDR3 contains 12 residues. Germline V gene lookup returns CDR1 MNHEY and CDR2 SMNVEV (reference sequence).

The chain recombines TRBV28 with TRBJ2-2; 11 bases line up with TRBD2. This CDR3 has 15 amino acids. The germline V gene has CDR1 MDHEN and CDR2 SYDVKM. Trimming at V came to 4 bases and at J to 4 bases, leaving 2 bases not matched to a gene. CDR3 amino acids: CASSSLAGGTGELFF. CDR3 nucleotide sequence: TGTGCCAGCAGTTCTCTAGCGGGAGGCACCGGGGAGCTGTTTTTT.

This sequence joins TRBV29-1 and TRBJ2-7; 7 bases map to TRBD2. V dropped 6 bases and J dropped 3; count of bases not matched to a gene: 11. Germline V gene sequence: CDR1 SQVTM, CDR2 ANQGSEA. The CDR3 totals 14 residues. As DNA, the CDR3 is TGCAGCGTAGTCCCGGCGGGAGAAGTCTACGAGCAGTACTTC. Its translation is CSVVPAGEVYEQYF.